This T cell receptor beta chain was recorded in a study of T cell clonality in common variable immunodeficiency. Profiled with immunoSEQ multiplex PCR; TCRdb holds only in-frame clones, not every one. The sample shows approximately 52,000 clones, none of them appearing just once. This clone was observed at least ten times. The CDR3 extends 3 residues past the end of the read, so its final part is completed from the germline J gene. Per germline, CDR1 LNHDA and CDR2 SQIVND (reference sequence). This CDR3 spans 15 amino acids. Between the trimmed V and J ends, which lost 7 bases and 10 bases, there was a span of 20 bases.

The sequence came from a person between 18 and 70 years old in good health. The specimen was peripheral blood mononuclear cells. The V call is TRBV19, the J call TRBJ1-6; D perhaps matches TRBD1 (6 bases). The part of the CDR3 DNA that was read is TGTGCCAGTACCACCACGGGATCTAGGGGGTCACCC. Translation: CASTTTGSRGSP. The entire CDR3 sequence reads CASTTTGSRGSPLHF.